This TCR beta chain was identified during a study of T-cell reconstitution after alpha-beta-depleted transplantation in children. TCRbeta library construction was performed incorporating unique molecular identifiers. Each CDR3 protein is one row after TCRdb ran MiXCR on the PCR reads. The top ten hold 3% to 3.5% of the sample, which has some 200,000 distinct CDR3 sequences, 6.5% to 7.5% seen once. This clonotype was detected many times. Trimming pared 6 bases from V and 0 bases from J, leaving 15 bases between. Looked up from germline, CDR1 is MNHNS and CDR2 is SASEGT. This CDR3 comprises 15 residues.

The receptor comes from a human donor who donated a stem cell graft to a child with Wiskott-Aldrich syndrome. This chain links TRBV6-1 with TRBJ2-7; no reliable D call. The material was PBMCs from the stem cell graft donor, obtained from the stem cell graft. CDR3 amino acids: CASRPDPKSSYEQYF. DNA of the CDR3: TGTGCCAGCAGACCCGACCCCAAGAGCTCCTACGAGCAGTACTTC.